This TCR beta chain came from a study of cytomegalovirus exposure and HLA in healthy donors. Findings of the study overall: One later analysis reportedly identified an Asian-associated ancestry cluster that showed fewer N-insertions than the roughly 600-donor mean. Rarity marked most TCR sequences, yet some public TCRs occurred in many donors. The classifier, whose performance was assessed in both the original and validation cohorts, reportedly diagnosed cytomegalovirus status with high specificity and sensitivity. Highly shared sequence variants in one cluster were likely a sequencing artifact.

V was clipped by 6 bases and J by 13 bases, with 16 bases between them. The CDR3 contains 13 residues. From germline, CDR1 is LNHNV and CDR2 YYDKDF (reference sequence). Primers for the PCR totalled 60 Vbeta and 13 Jbeta. Some clones are missing from TCRdb's copy, which holds only in-frame ones; the method was immunoSEQ multiplex PCR. The sample carries some 130,000 clones, under 90% recorded once. This clone was seen more than once but under ten times. Its antigen remains unknown. The chain combines TRBV15 with TRBJ2-6, with D perhaps TRBD1 (6 bases). Sequencing was done on a sample of PBMCs. The source of this sequence is a man younger than 35 in good health and CMV-seronegative. The CDR3 region is CATSMGPGAVLTF. The CDR3 DNA sequence: TGTGCCACCAGTATGGGGCCAGGGGCGGTCCTGACTTTC.